A single sample gave rise to the 14 T cell receptor beta chains below, sequenced in a study of metastatic and nonmetastatic thyroid tumors. From the PCR reads, TCRdb re-called clones with MiXCR. The sample holds about 27,000 clones, about 13% seen once. Not a single patient had been given any form of treatment at any point before undergoing thyroid surgery. The sample taken for sequencing was blood. These TCRs come from a female donor with papillary thyroid cancer or a benign thyroid nodule (not recorded which). Some clones in this sample may be carry-over from other donors' samples.

This chain uses TRBV27 with TRBJ2-2; D perhaps matches TRBD2 (5 bases). V was shortened by 3 bases and J by 5 bases, with 28 bases between the two germline ends. Germline V gene lookup returns CDR1 MNHEY and CDR2 SMNVEV (reference sequence). The CDR3 consists of 20 residues. This CDR3 is CASSFSYRTGLAEKTGELFF. Here the CDR3 DNA reads TGTGCCAGCAGTTTCTCTTACCGAACTGGACTTGCCGAGAAAACCGGGGAGCTGTTTTTT.

This clone came up many times. V gene TRBV9 combines with J gene TRBJ2-2; D may be TRBD1 (5 bases). The CDR3 length is 17 residues. The germline CDR1 and CDR2 sequences are SGDLS and YYNGEE. Trimming shortened V by 2 bases and J by 2 bases, and 16 bases separated the two germline ends. Here the CDR3 DNA reads TGTGCCAGCAGCGTTAAAGTAAGACAGCGCAACACCGGGGAGCTGTTTTTT. Translated: CASSVKVRQRNTGELFF.

Comment on this clone: One end of the junction fails to match germline, which may point to a read error. V and J are TRBV5-1 and TRBJ2-7; the D gene is possibly TRBD2 (5 bases). The CDR3 extends over 16 amino acids. The germline gives CDR1 SGHRS, CDR2 YFSETQ. The DNA for the CDR3 is TGCGCCAGCAGCTTGGTCCCTAGCTTAGGCACCTACGAGCATTACTTC. It specifies CASSLVPSLGTYEHYF.

In this sample, this clone turned up many times. The rearrangement uses TRBV7-3 and TRBJ2-6; D remains unclear. The CDR3 is 17 residues long. Germline loops: CDR1 SGHTA, CDR2 FQGTGA. The V end lost 1 base, the J end lost 0 bases, and 10 bases lay between the germline ends. CDR3 in DNA: TGTGCCAGCAGCTTAATCGGGCGGACCTCTGGGGCCAACGTCCTGACTTTC. Amino acids: CASSLIGRTSGANVLTF.

This clone was found many times. This chain connects TRBV5-8 to TRBJ2-7, with 13 bases identical to TRBD2. V lost 0 bases and J lost 4; bases outside the gene matches: 7. CDR3 length: 17 residues. Germline V gives CDR1 SGHTS, CDR2 YDEGEE. The CDR3 reads CASSLVRLAGGLYEQYF. The DNA of the CDR3 is TGTGCCAGCAGCTTGGTGCGACTAGCGGGAGGATTGTACGAGCAGTACTTC.

In this sample, this clone turned up many times. The chain has TRBV7-3 and TRBJ2-3; the D gene is possibly TRBD2 (6 bases). The CDR3 is 16 residues long. CDR1 and CDR2 (germline): SGHTA, FQGTGA. V shed 3 bases and J shed 3 bases, with 16 bases lying between them. Here the CDR3 reads CASSLFSGSGTDTQYF. CDR3 in DNA: TGTGCCAGCAGCTTGTTCTCCGGGAGTGGTACAGATACGCAGTATTTT. The complete variable domain, with remaining parts taken from reference TRBV7-3 and TRBJ2-3, reads GAGVSQTPSNKVTEKGKYVELRCDPISGHTALYWYRQSLGQGPEFLIYFQGTGAADDSGLPNDRFFAVRPEGSVSTLKIQRTERGDSAVYLCASSLFSGSGTDTQYFGPGTRLTVL.

In this sample, this clone turned up many times. CDR3 DNA sequence: TGTGCCAGCAGCCCAGGGGGACAGTCAAATCAGCCCCAGCATTTT. This codes for CASSPGGQSNQPQHF. The chain recombines TRBV9 with TRBJ1-5, with 7 bases aligning to TRBD1. The V and J ends lost 4 bases and 4 bases, in that order; junction bases with no gene match: 8. The CDR3 extends over 15 amino acids. Germline V CDR1 and CDR2: SGDLS, YYNGEE.

Ten or more counts support this clone. The chain carries TRBV6-2 or TRBV6-3 and TRBJ2-3, with D possibly being TRBD2 (5 bases). The germline V gene has CDR1 MNHEY and CDR2 SVGEGT. Trimming took 0 bases from V and 5 from J, leaving 12 bases between them. This CDR3 comprises 15 residues. The CDR3 loop is CASSYSIGSVDTQYF. The DNA of the CDR3 is TGTGCCAGCAGTTACTCGATTGGGAGTGTAGATACGCAGTATTTT.

The chain joins TRBV19 to TRBJ2-3; 9 positions match TRBD2. The germline gives CDR1 LNHDA, CDR2 SQIVND (reference sequence). With 5 bases clipped from V and 5 bases from J, the junction kept 8 bases outside the gene matches. CDR3 length: 15 amino acids. The CDR3 loop reads CASSSLAGVQDTQYF. The CDR3 DNA is TGTGCCAGTAGTTCCTTAGCGGGAGTTCAAGATACGCAGTATTTT.

CDR3 sequence reads: CASSPRGGNQPQHF. In DNA, the CDR3 is TGTGCCAGCAGCCCGCGGGGGGGTAATCAGCCCCAGCATTTT. The rearrangement joins TRBV7-8 to TRBJ1-5; D may be TRBD1 (5 bases). Germline loops: CDR1 SGHVS, CDR2 FQNEAQ. This CDR3 has 14 residues. Trimming cost V 5 bases and J 4 bases, with 12 bases left between them.

At least ten counts were recorded for this clone. The chain combines TRBV4-1 with TRBJ2-1; TRBD2 matches at 10 bases. The CDR3 extends over 16 amino acids. After removal of 2 bases from V and 7 bases from J, the junction contained 8 bases not matched to a gene. CDR1 is MGHRA and CDR2 is YSYEKL in the germline V gene. DNA of the CDR3: TGCGCCAGCAGCCAAACCGGACTAGCGGAGGGGAATGAGCAGTTCTTC. Its protein is CASSQTGLAEGNEQFF.

The chain employs TRBV4-3 and TRBJ1-5; 9 bases are a match to TRBD1. There are 15 residues in the CDR3. The germline gives CDR1 LGHNA, CDR2 YSLEER. V trimming: 5 bases; J trimming: 3 bases; junction bases outside the gene matches: 5. For the CDR3, the DNA is TGCGCCAGCAGCATCGGGACAGGGTTCAATCAGCCCCAGCATTTT. Translating it yields CASSIGTGFNQPQHF.

The V call is TRBV28, the J call TRBJ2-7, with TRBD1 identical over 12 bases. CDR1 is MDHEN and CDR2 is SYDVKM in the germline V gene. This CDR3 region has 15 residues. With V trimmed by 5 bases and J by 4 bases, 6 bases remained unmatched. CDR3 coding DNA: TGTGCCAGCAGTAACCGGGACAGGGGGCCGTACGAGCAGTACTTC. Translation gives CASSNRDRGPYEQYF. Using reference TRBV28 and TRBJ2-7 for the parts outside the CDR3, the full variable domain is DVKVTQSSRYLVKRTGEKVFLECVQDMDHENMFWYRQDPGLGLRLIYFSYDVKMKEKGDIPEGYSVSREKKERFSLILESASTNQTSMYLCASSNRDRGPYEQYFGPGTRLTVT.

This clone was counted at least ten times. The chain is built from TRBV18 and TRBJ2-7, with D perhaps matching TRBD1 or TRBD2 (7 bases each). V was pared by 4 bases and J by 3 bases, with 16 bases between. CDR3 length equals 15 residues. Germline V gene lookup returns CDR1 KGHSH and CDR2 LQKENI. The CDR3 nucleotides read TGTGCCAGCTCACAATGGGAGGGACAGCTCTACGAGCAGTACTTC. As protein: CASSQWEGQLYEQYF.